A selection of T cell receptor beta chains follows, all from one sample in a study of cytomegalovirus exposure and HLA in healthy donors. Generated by immunoSEQ multiplex PCR, the TCRdb table keeps only in-frame clones and is missing some. Of about 140,000 clones in the sample, 70% to 85% were seen once. The sample was PBMCs. These receptors were collected from a woman aged 50 to 65 in good health and CMV-seropositive. Each CDR3 is given with its conserved first and last residue. The D gene is left open where the match is weak. Size values are once, few and many counts, or a class for expanded clones, and some rows have none.

-,TRBJ1-5,-,TRBV7-2,TGTGCCAGCAGCATGGACGACAGGAGCAATCAGCCCCAGCATTTT,CASSMDDRSNQPQHF
-,TRBJ2-3,TRBD2,TRBV27,TGTGCCAGCAGTTTAGGGGTAGCGGGGGGCACAGATACGCAGTATTTT,CASSLGVAGGTDTQYF
-,TRBJ1-1,-,TRBV19,TGTGCCAGTAGCCCTCGGGAAGGCACTGAAGCTTTCTTT,CASSPREGTEAFF
-,TRBJ1-6,TRBD1,TRBV7-9,TGTGCCAGCAGCCAAGGCGTAGGGACAGGGATTAATTCGCCCCTCCACTTT,CASSQGVGTGINSPLHF
few,TRBJ2-7,TRBD2,TRBV7-3,TGTGCCAGCAGCTTAGCGGGGGGCTCCTACGAGCAGTACTTC,CASSLAGGSYEQYF
few,TRBJ1-2,TRBD1,TRBV28,TGTGCCAGCAGTTCGGGACAGAACTATGGCTACACCTTC,CASSSGQNYGYTF
once,TRBJ2-6,-,TRBV4-3,TGCGCCAGCAGCCCCACTGGTTCTGGGGCCAACGTCCTGACTTTC,CASSPTGSGANVLTF
-,TRBJ1-2,-,TRBV5-1,TGCGCCAGCAGCGCGGCAGGAGGGGACTATGGCTACACCTTC,CASSAAGGDYGYTF
-,TRBJ2-7,TRBD1,TRBV18,TGTGCCAGCTCACCCCCAGGGACAGGGGGGTTGGGCGGCGAGCAGTACTTC,CASSPPGTGGLGGEQYF
-,TRBJ2-2,-,TRBV5-1,TGCGCCAGCAGTTTGAGGGAGGTCGGGGAGCTGTTTTTT,CASSLREVGELFF
once,TRBJ2-1,-,TRBV7-3,TGTGCCAGCAGCCCGCTAGTCCGCCCATCGGGTCTTAACAATGAGCAGTTCTTC,CASSPLVRPSGLNNEQFF
-,TRBJ2-7,-,TRBV6-1,TGTGCCAGCACCCTAACAAGGGGTTCCTACGAGCAGTACTTC,CASTLTRGSYEQYF
-,TRBJ1-5,-,TRBV18,TGTGCCAGCTCACTAACGGACAGCGATCAGCCCCAGCATTTT,CASSLTDSDQPQHF
-,TRBJ1-4,-,TRBV30,TGTGCCTGGAGTGTATGGCGGGAAACTAATGAAAAACTGTTTTTT,CAWSVWRETNEKLFF
few,TRBJ1-2,-,TRBV10-3,TGTGCCATCAGTGCGGATCGACGGGATGGCTACACCTTC,CAISADRRDGYTF
-,TRBJ2-1,TRBD2,TRBV11-2,TGTGCCAGCAGCCCCCGGGATAGCGGGGCCCTTAATGAGCAGTTCTTC,CASSPRDSGALNEQFF
-,TRBJ2-7,TRBD1,TRBV5-1,TGCGCCAGCAGCCCCGGGACAGGGGGCTTCTTCGAGCAGTACTTC,CASSPGTGGFFEQYF
-,TRBJ2-7,-,TRBV5-1,TGCGCCAGCAGCTTGGGGCCTAGCTTAGAATCCTACGAGCAGCACTTC,CASSLGPSLESYEQHF
-,TRBJ2-7,-,TRBV30,TGTGCCTGGAGTGTGGCGGATATAGAGCAGTACTTC,CAWSVADIEQYF
-,TRBJ2-3,TRBD1,TRBV7-8,TGTGCCAGCAGCTTTCCCCCGGGACAGTCTAGCACAGATACGCAGTATTTT,CASSFPPGQSSTDTQYF
-,TRBJ2-7,TRBD1,TRBV5-1,TGCGCCAGCAGCCAAACCGGGACAGGGAAGAGTAGGCAGTACTTC,CASSQTGTGKSRQYF
once,TRBJ1-2,-,TRBV19,TGTGCCAGTAACACACAACAGGGTGTGGGTGGCTACACCTTC,CASNTQQGVGGYTF
-,TRBJ2-1,-,TRBV11-1,TGTGCCAGCAGCTTAGGTCGGACAAGGAATGAGCAGTTCTTC,CASSLGRTRNEQFF
few,TRBJ2-7,-,TRBV7-8,TGTGCCAGCAGCTTAGGACCAGGGATGACAGCCGAGCAGTACTTC,CASSLGPGMTAEQYF
-,TRBJ2-1,-,TRBV7-2,TGTGCCAGCAGCTTCTGGCGGGATGTGGAGCAGTTCTTC,CASSFWRDVEQFF
few,TRBJ1-1,-,TRBV6-5,TGTGCCAGCAGTTACTATGGAGGGAGAAACACTGAAGCTTTCTTT,CASSYYGGRNTEAFF
-,TRBJ1-1,TRBD1,TRBV5-1,TGCGCCAGCAGCATAGACAGGGGGCGTGAAGCTTTCTTT,CASSIDRGREAFF
-,TRBJ2-2,TRBD2,TRBV6-5,TGTGCCAGCAGTTATGGGGGGGCCGGGGAGCTGTTTTTT,CASSYGGAGELFF
-,TRBJ2-1,TRBD1,TRBV29-1,TGCAGCGTTGATTGGACAGGGATGGATGAGCAGTTCTTC,CSVDWTGMDEQFF
-,TRBJ2-2,-,TRBV29-1,TGCAGCGTTGAGGGCAGACCGAACACCGGGGAGCTGTTTTTT,CSVEGRPNTGELFF
-,TRBJ2-7,-,TRBV4-3,TGCGCCAGCAGCCAAGATGGTAACAGGGCCTACGAGCAGTACTTC,CASSQDGNRAYEQYF
-,TRBJ2-7,-,TRBV6-6,TGTGCCAGCAGTTCGCCAGACAGGAGACCCTACGAGCAGTACTTC,CASSSPDRRPYEQYF
few,TRBJ2-7,-,TRBV6-5,TGTGCCAGCAGCCGAGACAATCCCACGACCTACGAGCAGTACTTC,CASSRDNPTTYEQYF
-,TRBJ1-5,TRBD1,TRBV7-2,TGTGCCAGCAGCTCTCCGACAGGGGGCGGAGAAGGCAATCAGCCCCAGCATTTT,CASSSPTGGGEGNQPQHF
-,TRBJ1-6,-,TRBV7-3,TGTGCCAGCAGCCTATCGAGGAATTCACCCCTCCACTTT,CASSLSRNSPLHF